What follows is one T cell receptor (beta chain) and its context. The sample is drawn from a study of blood T cell repertoires in COVID-19. Background on the study: The United States, Italy and Spain were the sources of the acute and convalescent COVID-19 samples. PBMCs, B-cell-depleted T cells, or T cells were the source of the cDNA or gDNA that made up the material.

This CDR3 has 16 residues. The V gene lost 0 bases and the J gene lost 10 bases, with 16 bases spanning the gap. Germline V CDR1 and CDR2: LGHDT, YNNKEL (reference sequence). Per the original data handling: The authors estimated nucleated cell counts from reference gene primer amplification. Data came from immunoSEQ multiplex PCR; TCRdb stores just in-frame clones and leaves some out. That table gives V, J and clone size, and the DNA gave D and trimming. The sample gives over 250,000 clones, 75% to 90% of which show up once; 9.5% to 11% is in the top ten. The rearrangement links TRBV3-1 (or the pseudogene TRBV3-2) to TRBJ1-6; D possibly corresponds to TRBD1 (5 bases). Sequenced: peripheral blood. This clonotype was sampled from a woman aged 70-85 years with acute or convalescent COVID-19. The CDR3 nucleotides read TGTGCCAGCAGCCAAGATTGGTCGGATAACAGGTCACCCCTCCACTTT. It translates to CASSQDWSDNRSPLHF.